This T cell receptor (beta chain) was documented in a study of T cell responses to AZD1222 COVID-19 vaccine. Only in-frame clones appear in the TCRdb table, and some are missing; sequencing was by immunoSEQ multiplex PCR. This sample has tens of thousands of clones, with 87% found just once. As for this clone: The antigen remains unidentified.

V was shortened by 4 bases and J by 6 bases, with 10 bases between the two germline ends. Germline-derived CDR1 and CDR2 are SGHTA and FQGNSA. The CDR3 contains 13 residues. Whole-study findings and limits: Females outnumbered males among donors, who were mostly white British; clonal diversity was possibly underestimated.

Whether given at about 4 or about 12 weeks, second doses were pooled. The source of this sequence is an adult who received the AZD1222 COVID-19 vaccine. The sample here was peripheral blood, taken 28 days after the second AZD1222 dose. This chain connects TRBV7-2 to TRBJ1-5; maybe TRBD1 (5 bases). Here the CDR3 DNA reads TGTGCCAGCAGCTCAGACAGTTTTCAGCCCCAGCATTTT. This sequence encodes CASSSDSFQPQHF.